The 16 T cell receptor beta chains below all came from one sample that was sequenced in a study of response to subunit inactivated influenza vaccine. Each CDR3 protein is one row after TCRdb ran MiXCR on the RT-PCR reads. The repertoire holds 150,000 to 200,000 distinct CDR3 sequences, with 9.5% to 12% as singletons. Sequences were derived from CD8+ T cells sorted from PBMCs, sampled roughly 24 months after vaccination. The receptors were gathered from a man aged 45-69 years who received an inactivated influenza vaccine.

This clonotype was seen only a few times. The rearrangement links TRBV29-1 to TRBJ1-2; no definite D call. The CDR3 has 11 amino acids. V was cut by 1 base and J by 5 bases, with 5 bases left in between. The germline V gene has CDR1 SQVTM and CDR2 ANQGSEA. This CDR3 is CSVEAPYGYTF. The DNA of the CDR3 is TGCAGCGTTGAAGCCCCTTATGGCTACACCTTC.

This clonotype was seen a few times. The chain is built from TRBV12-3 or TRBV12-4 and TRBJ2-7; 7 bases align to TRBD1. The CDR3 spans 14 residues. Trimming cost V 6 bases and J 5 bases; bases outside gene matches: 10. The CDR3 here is CASSTVGGWDEQYF. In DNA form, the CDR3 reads TGTGCCAGCAGCACGGTAGGGGGCTGGGACGAGCAGTACTTC.

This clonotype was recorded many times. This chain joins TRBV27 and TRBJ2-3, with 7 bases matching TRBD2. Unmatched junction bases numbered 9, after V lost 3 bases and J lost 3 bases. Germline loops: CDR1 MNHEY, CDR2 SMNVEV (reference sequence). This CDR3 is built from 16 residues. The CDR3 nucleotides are TGTGCCAGCAGTTTGACTAGCAGGCAATTTACAGATACGCAGTATTTT. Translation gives CASSLTSRQFTDTQYF.

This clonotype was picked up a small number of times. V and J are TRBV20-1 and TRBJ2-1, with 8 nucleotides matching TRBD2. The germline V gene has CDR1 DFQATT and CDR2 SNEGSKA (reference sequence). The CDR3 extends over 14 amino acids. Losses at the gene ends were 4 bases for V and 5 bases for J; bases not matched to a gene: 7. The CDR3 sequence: CSAIALAGNNEQFF. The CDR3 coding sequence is TGCAGTGCTATCGCTCTAGCGGGCAACAATGAGCAGTTCTTC.

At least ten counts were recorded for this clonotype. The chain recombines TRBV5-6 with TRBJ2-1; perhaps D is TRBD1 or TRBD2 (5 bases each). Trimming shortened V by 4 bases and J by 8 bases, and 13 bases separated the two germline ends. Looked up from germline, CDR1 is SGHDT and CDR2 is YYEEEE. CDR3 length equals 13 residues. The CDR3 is CASSMDQGDEQFF. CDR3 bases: TGTGCCAGCAGCATGGACCAGGGAGATGAGCAGTTCTTC.

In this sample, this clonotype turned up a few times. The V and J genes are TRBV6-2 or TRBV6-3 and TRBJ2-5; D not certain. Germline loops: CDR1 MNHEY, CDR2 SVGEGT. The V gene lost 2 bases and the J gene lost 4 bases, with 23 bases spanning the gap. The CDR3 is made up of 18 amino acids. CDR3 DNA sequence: TGTGCCAGCAGTTACACGCGGCTGTTATCGGGTTTTCCAGAGACCCAGTACTTC. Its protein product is CASSYTRLLSGFPETQYF.

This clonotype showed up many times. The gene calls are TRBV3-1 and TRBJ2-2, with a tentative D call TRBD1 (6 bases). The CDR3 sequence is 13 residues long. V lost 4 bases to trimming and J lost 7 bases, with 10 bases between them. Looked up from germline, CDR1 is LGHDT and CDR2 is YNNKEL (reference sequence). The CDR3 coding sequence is TGTGCCAGCAGCCCTACAGGGAACGGGGAGCTGTTTTTT. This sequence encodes CASSPTGNGELFF.

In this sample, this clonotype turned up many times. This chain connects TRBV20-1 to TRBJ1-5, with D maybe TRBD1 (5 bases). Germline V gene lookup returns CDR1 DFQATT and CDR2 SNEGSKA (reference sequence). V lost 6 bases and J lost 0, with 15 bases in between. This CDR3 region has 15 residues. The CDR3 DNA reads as TGCAGTGCAACAGACGTAGGGGATAGCAATCAGCCCCAGCATTTT. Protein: CSATDVGDSNQPQHF.

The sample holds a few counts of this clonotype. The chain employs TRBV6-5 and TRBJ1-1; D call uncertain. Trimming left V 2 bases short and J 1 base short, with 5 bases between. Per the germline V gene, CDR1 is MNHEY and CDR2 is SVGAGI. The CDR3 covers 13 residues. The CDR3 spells CASSYRSNTEAFF. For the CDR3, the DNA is TGTGCCAGCAGTTACCGGTCGAACACTGAAGCTTTCTTT.

The CDR3 spells CASSQDIGLAAGELFF. CDR3 nucleotides: TGTGCCAGCAGCCAAGATATAGGACTAGCGGCCGGGGAGCTGTTTTTT. This chain connects TRBV4-2 to TRBJ2-2; 10 bases match TRBD2. The CDR3 runs to 16 residues. Looked up from germline, CDR1 is LGHNA and CDR2 is YNFKEQ. The trim removed 0 bases at V and 6 bases at J, leaving 4 bases unmatched.

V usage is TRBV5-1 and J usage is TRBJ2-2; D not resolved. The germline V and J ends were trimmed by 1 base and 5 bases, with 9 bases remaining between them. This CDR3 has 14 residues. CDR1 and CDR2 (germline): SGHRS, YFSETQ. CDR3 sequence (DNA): TGCGCCAGCAGCTTGCTCTCTGGGACCGGGGAGCTGTTTTTT. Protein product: CASSLLSGTGELFF. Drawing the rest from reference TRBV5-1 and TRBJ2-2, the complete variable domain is KAGVTQTPRYLIKTRGQQVTLSCSPISGHRSVSWYQQTPGQGLQFLFEYFSETQRNKGNFPGRFSGRQFSNSRSEMNVSTLELGDSALYLCASSLLSGTGELFFGEGSRLTVL.

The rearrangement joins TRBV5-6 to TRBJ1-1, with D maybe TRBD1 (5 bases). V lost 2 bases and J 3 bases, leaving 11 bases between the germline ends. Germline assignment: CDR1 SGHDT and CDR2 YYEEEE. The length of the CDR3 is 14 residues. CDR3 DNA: TGTGCCAGCAGCTTTGGGACGGGAGACACTGAAGCTTTCTTT. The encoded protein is CASSFGTGDTEAFF.

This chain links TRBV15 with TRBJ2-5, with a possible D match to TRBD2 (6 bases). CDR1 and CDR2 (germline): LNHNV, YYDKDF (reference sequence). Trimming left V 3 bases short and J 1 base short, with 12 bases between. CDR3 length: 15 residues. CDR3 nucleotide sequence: TGTGCCACCAGCAGTGGAGGGCGGATCCAAGAGACCCAGTACTTC. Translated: CATSSGGRIQETQYF.

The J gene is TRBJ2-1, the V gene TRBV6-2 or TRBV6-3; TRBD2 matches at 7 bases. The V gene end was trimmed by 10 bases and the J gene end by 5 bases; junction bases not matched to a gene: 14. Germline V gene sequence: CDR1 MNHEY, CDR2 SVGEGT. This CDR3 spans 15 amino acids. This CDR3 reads CATYQRGSDHNEQFF. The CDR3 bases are TGTGCCACCTATCAGCGGGGCTCCGACCACAATGAGCAGTTCTTC.

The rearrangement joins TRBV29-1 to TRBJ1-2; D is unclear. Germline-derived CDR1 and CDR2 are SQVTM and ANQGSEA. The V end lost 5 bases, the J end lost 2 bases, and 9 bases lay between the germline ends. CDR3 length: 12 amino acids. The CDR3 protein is CSVSLSNYGYTF. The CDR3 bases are TGCAGCGTTTCGCTCTCGAACTATGGCTACACCTTC.

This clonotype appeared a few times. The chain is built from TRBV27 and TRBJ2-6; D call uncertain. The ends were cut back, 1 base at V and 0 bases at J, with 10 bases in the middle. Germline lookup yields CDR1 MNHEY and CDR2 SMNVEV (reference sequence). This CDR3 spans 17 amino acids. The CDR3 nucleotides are TGTGCCAGCAGTTTATTTCCCAGTAGCTCTGGGGCCAACGTCCTGACTTTC. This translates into CASSLFPSSSGANVLTF.